Below, 20 T cell receptor beta chains from the same sample are listed, as sequenced in a study of monozygotic twins with inflammatory bowel disease. TCRdb reanalyzed the 5' RACE reads, giving one entry per CDR3 protein sequence and no DNA. The clone table shows fewer than 110,000 distinct CDR3 sequences, with the ten largest holding around 1.9%. The specimen was blood. The receptors shown here come from a human donor with ulcerative colitis or Crohn's disease, or a healthy co-twin of an affected twin (not recorded which).

This chain connects TRBV6-5 to TRBJ2-7. Germline V lookup: CDR1 MNHEY, CDR2 SVGAGI. CDR3 length: 14 amino acids. CDR3 protein: CASSYEQNSYEQYF.

The V gene is TRBV5-5, the J gene TRBJ2-7; absent DNA, TCRdb's TRBD1 call cannot be checked. From germline, CDR1 is SGHKS and CDR2 YYEKEE (reference sequence). The CDR3 is made up of 15 amino acids. CDR3 region: CASSSTPGQHYEQYF.

The genes are TRBV20-1 and TRBJ2-3; TCRdb picks TRBD2, but there is no DNA to check that call. This CDR3 contains 15 residues. In germline, CDR1 is DFQATT, CDR2 SNEGSKA (reference sequence). The CDR3 loop reads CSARDKQSAFDTQYF.

The V and J genes are TRBV11-2 and TRBJ2-7; no DNA is available, so the TRBD2 call from TCRdb remains unchecked. The V gene's germline CDR1 is SGHAT and CDR2 FQNNGV. This CDR3 has 17 amino acids. The CDR3 spells CASSLSAGGIISYEQYF.

This chain connects TRBV5-6 to TRBJ2-6. The CDR3 is made up of 14 amino acids. Germline V gene data show CDR1 as SGHDT and CDR2 as YYEEEE. The CDR3 is CASSLRSGANVLTF.

The V and J genes are TRBV12-3 or TRBV12-4 and TRBJ2-4; there is no DNA to check the TCRdb D call of TRBD1. The CDR3 has 12 amino acids. The chain's CDR3 is CASRVAGGIQYF.

The rearrangement links TRBV28 to TRBJ2-5. This CDR3 region has 13 residues. CDR1 and CDR2 from the germline V gene are MDHEN and SYDVKM. CDR3: CASSFANPETQYF.

The rearrangement uses TRBV9 and TRBJ2-1; as DNA is missing, the TRBD2 call by TCRdb cannot be tested. Per germline, CDR1 SGDLS and CDR2 YYNGEE. The CDR3 is 13 residues long. CDR3 amino acids: CASSTRTSGKQFF. Together with reference TRBV9 and TRBJ2-1, the CDR3 gives the full variable domain: DSGVTQTPKHLITATGQRVTLRCSPRSGDLSVYWYQQSLDQGLQFLIQYYNGEERAKGNILERFSAQQFPDLHSELNLSSLELGDSALYFCASSTRTSGKQFFGPGTRLTVL.

The chain has TRBV18 and TRBJ1-5. This CDR3 comprises 14 residues. Germline V gives CDR1 KGHSH, CDR2 LQKENI. CDR3 residues: CASSQGIGNQPQHF.

The CDR3 here is CASSLGGSYEQYF. V and J are TRBV28 and TRBJ2-7; TCRdb gives TRBD1 as the D gene, but with no DNA this cannot be confirmed. The germline V gene has CDR1 MDHEN and CDR2 SYDVKM. The CDR3 consists of 13 residues.

The rearrangement links TRBV12-3 or TRBV12-4 to TRBJ2-5. CDR3 length: 15 amino acids. The CDR3 region is CASTLGDRDQETQYF.

CDR3: CASSLVGGGYGYTF. The V call is TRBV7-2, the J call TRBJ1-2; checking the TCRdb D call of TRBD1 is not possible without DNA. Germline CDR1 and CDR2: SGHTA and FQGNSA. This CDR3 comprises 14 residues.

The rearrangement joins TRBV2 to TRBJ2-1; with no DNA, the TCRdb D assignment of TRBD2 cannot be verified. The CDR3 totals 15 residues. Germline V gene data show CDR1 as SNHLY and CDR2 as FYNNEI. CDR3 residues: CASSEVLAGVLEQFF.

The chain uses TRBV20-1 and TRBJ2-7; TCRdb outputs TRBD1, but without DNA this stays unchecked. The germline V gene has CDR1 DFQATT and CDR2 SNEGSKA (reference sequence). The length of the CDR3 is 14 residues. CDR3 sequence reads: CSAFPWDRVNEQYF.

The gene calls are TRBV12-3 or TRBV12-4 and TRBJ2-1; TCRdb selects TRBD2, and the lack of DNA leaves this call unchecked. This CDR3 contains 19 residues. CDR3 sequence: CASSLLPGLAGGRSDEQFF.

The chain combines TRBV29-1 with TRBJ2-7; TCRdb lists TRBD1, though no DNA is available to test this call. The germline V gene has CDR1 SQVTM and CDR2 ANQGSEA. CDR3 length: 11 amino acids. The CDR3 sequence is CSVVERGGQYF.

V gene TRBV6-1 combines with J gene TRBJ1-1. The V gene's germline CDR1 is MNHNS and CDR2 SASEGT. This CDR3 is 13 amino acids long. CDR3 region: CASSPREWQQAFF.

The CDR3: CASSLKTSGSYNEQFF. J is TRBJ2-1 and V is TRBV28; TCRdb lists TRBD2, though no DNA is available to test this call. The CDR3 covers 16 residues. Germline CDR1 and CDR2: MDHEN and SYDVKM.

The CDR3 sequence: CASSRVRGLAGGHRTDTQYF. The chain carries TRBV11-2 and TRBJ2-3; TCRdb calls TRBD2, which cannot be checked without DNA. The CDR3 sequence is 20 residues long. Germline V gene lookup returns CDR1 SGHAT and CDR2 FQNNGV.

The chain joins TRBV12-3 or TRBV12-4 to TRBJ2-5; the D call of TRBD1 rests on TCRdb alone, since no DNA is present to check it. CDR3 length: 15 residues. The CDR3 is CASSFIGGRWETQYF.